This T cell receptor (beta chain) derives from a study of cytomegalovirus exposure and HLA in healthy donors. Points on this clone: No antigen is known for it.

PCR was performed using 60 Vbeta and 13 Jbeta primers. The table came from immunoSEQ multiplex PCR; TCRdb's copy has only in-frame clones and leaves some out. The data show roughly 180,000 clones, roughly four fifths seen once. V was cut by 4 bases and J by 1 base, with 10 bases left in between. The V gene's germline CDR1 is SGDLS and CDR2 YYNGEE. This CDR3 is 14 amino acids long. Study findings and constraints: A later analysis found TCR association rates differed by HLA locus, highest for DRB1 and lowest for HLA-C. Data from an earlier analysis indicated that most TCR beta V segments were productive either about 87% or about 30% of the time. Analysis was performed later, and it showed HLA-associated TCR beta chains to be more clonally expanded than equally common others. A list of more than 150 TCR beta chains associated with cytomegalovirus was given.

The source is a female donor in good health and CMV-seronegative. V is TRBV9 and J is TRBJ2-3; D uncertain. Sequencing was carried out using PBMCs. The CDR3 sequence is CASSPPAGTDTQYF. The CDR3 DNA reads TGTGCCAGCAGCCCCCCGGCGGGCACAGATACGCAGTATTTT. Full variable domain (remainder filled in from reference TRBV9 and TRBJ2-3): DSGVTQTPKHLITATGQRVTLRCSPRSGDLSVYWYQQSLDQGLQFLIQYYNGEERAKGNILERFSAQQFPDLHSELNLSSLELGDSALYFCASSPPAGTDTQYFGPGTRLTVL.